This T cell receptor (beta chain) came from a study of T cells after yellow fever vaccination. CDR1 and CDR2 (germline): SGDLS, YYNGEE. Trimming shortened V by 0 bases and J by 4 bases, and 7 bases separated the two germline ends. The CDR3 length is 13 residues. This clonotype has just a few counts. Its antigen remains unknown. Study observations and caveats: A faster peak, day 5 versus 15, was reached by the weaker secondary response.

A single record per CDR3 protein comes from TCRdb applying MiXCR to the 5' RACE reads. This table has under 700,000 distinct CDR3 sequences, 17% appearing once. The TCR comes from a man between 18 and 29 years old who received the YFV17D yellow fever vaccine. Sequencing used PBMCs, obtained less than 6 days after the first yellow fever vaccination. This chain connects TRBV9 to TRBJ1-2; D call uncertain. The CDR3 spells CASSVDTAYGYTF. The CDR3 nucleotides are TGTGCCAGCAGCGTAGATACGGCCTATGGCTACACCTTC.